This T cell receptor (beta chain) appears in the sequencing data of a study of CD8 T cells in ankylosing spondylitis. Study-level points and caveats: Several of the motif variants were reported before in synovial fluid and blood from reactive arthritis. Matched ankylosing spondylitis synovial fluid reportedly contained a significantly enriched population of disease-linked clones. Disease-linked clones were CD8+ and relatively rare in peripheral blood. A TCR beta motif of about eight highly homologous variants appeared characteristic of ankylosing spondylitis blood.

As the method for making TCR beta libraries, quantitative 5'-RACE with molecular barcodes was used. TCRdb passed the 5' RACE reads through MiXCR, listing each CDR3 protein once. The sample consists of about 220,000 distinct CDR3 sequences, 5.5% to 7.5% of them appearing once. The CDR3 covers 13 residues. Trimming at V came to 3 bases and at J to 9 bases, leaving 3 bases not matched to a gene. Germline values: CDR1 SGHTA, CDR2 FQGTGA. This clonotype was seen ten or more times. Its specificity is unknown. The gene calls are TRBV7-3 and TRBJ2-1; 9 bases fit TRBD1. Sequenced input: blood, either unsorted or a sorted T cell fraction (not recorded which). The sequence was obtained from a male donor with ankylosing spondylitis. The CDR3 region has the DNA TGTGCCAGCAGCTTCACAGGGGGCAGTGAGCAGTTCTTC. Residues: CASSFTGGSEQFF.